This T cell receptor beta chain originates from a study of blood T cells in healthy people across ages. Study outcomes and limitations: Among long-lived donors, naive CD4+ cells were more numerous and diversity higher than in aged donors.

This clonotype was seen a handful of times. Its antigen is currently unknown. The second PCR ran 7 to 11 cycles with a sample-barcoded 5' primer and J-beta primers. Per sample, CDR3-containing paired-end reads numbered at least 3 million. One entry per CDR3 protein, called by TCRdb with MiXCR from the 5' RACE reads. The sample includes about 840,000 distinct CDR3 sequences, just under 30% of them seen just once. The same specimen was also included in a second study, on T cells of mothers and their children. That work states: Every microgram of extracted RNA entered cDNA synthesis, roughly 1.4 ug per 15 ul.

The specimen sequenced was blood. This receptor was identified in a woman between 40 and 50 years old in good health.

CDR3: CASSLWDGRSGELFF. In DNA form, the CDR3 reads TGTGCCAGCAGCCTCTGGGACGGCCGGTCCGGGGAGCTGTTTTTT. The J gene is TRBJ2-2, the V gene TRBV7-9; the D gene could be TRBD1 or TRBD2 (5 bases each). This CDR3 is built from 15 residues. V was shortened by 5 bases and J by 6 bases, with 16 bases between the two germline ends. The germline CDR1 and CDR2 sequences are SEHNR and FQNEAQ (reference sequence).